A single sample is the source of the 23 T cell receptor beta chains below, sequenced in a study of blood T cell repertoires in COVID-19. The assay was immunoSEQ multiplex PCR, and TCRdb's table has in-frame clones only and misses some. The sample has 250,000 to 300,000 clones, roughly nine tenths seen once; the top ten hold 2.5% to 3%. Specimen: PBMCs or T cells enriched from blood (not recorded which). These receptor sequences come from a woman between 50 and 59 years old who had been exposed to COVID-19.

The chain employs TRBV5-8 and TRBJ1-1; D unclear. The CDR3 runs 13 residues. The germline V gene encodes CDR1 SGHTS and CDR2 YDEGEE. The germline V and J ends were trimmed by 5 bases and 2 bases, with 10 bases remaining between them. CDR3 amino acids: CASRRHTNTEAFF. The CDR3, as DNA: TGTGCCAGCAGACGACATACCAACACTGAAGCTTTCTTT.

V is TRBV27 and J is TRBJ2-2; D is unclear. The CDR3 extends over 14 amino acids. With 4 bases removed from V and 0 bases from J, the gap between germline ends came to 6 bases. Germline CDR1 MNHEY, CDR2 SMNVEV (reference sequence). CDR3 nucleotide sequence: TGTGCCAGCAGTTCGTTCGCGAACACCGGGGAGCTGTTTTTT. Translation gives CASSSFANTGELFF.

This rearrangement joins TRBV7-9 to TRBJ2-1; 10 nucleotides match TRBD1. Germline CDR1 and CDR2: SEHNR and FQNEAQ (reference sequence). Trimming cost V 1 base and J 6 bases; bases outside gene matches: 6. The CDR3 is made up of 16 amino acids. The CDR3 region is CASSLGGTGALNEQFF. The CDR3 DNA sequence: TGTGCCAGCAGCTTAGGAGGGACAGGGGCACTCAATGAGCAGTTCTTC.

This clone was found a few times. This sequence joins TRBV5-4 and TRBJ1-2, with D hard to call. Trimming left V 3 bases short and J 4 bases short, with 10 bases between. Germline values: CDR1 SGHNT, CDR2 YYREEE (reference sequence). The CDR3 spans 13 residues. DNA for the CDR3: TGTGCCAGCAGCTGGGCCGATGTCTATGGCTACACCTTC. Amino acid sequence: CASSWADVYGYTF.

The chain uses TRBV3-1 (or the pseudogene TRBV3-2) and TRBJ2-1; TRBD2 aligns across 13 bases. Germline trimming cut 0 bases from V and 5 bases from J; bases unmatched to any gene: 1. This CDR3 has 16 residues. Germline-derived CDR1 and CDR2 are LGHDT and YNNKEL (reference sequence). The CDR3 DNA reads TGTGCCAGCAGCCAAGAACTAGCGGGGGGGAACAATGAGCAGTTCTTC. It codes for CASSQELAGGNNEQFF.

This chain joins TRBV5-1 and TRBJ1-1, with D possibly TRBD1 on 5 matching bases. Between the trimmed V and J ends, which lost 6 bases and 5 bases, there was a span of 20 bases. This CDR3 region has 15 residues. Germline V lookup: CDR1 SGHRS, CDR2 YFSETQ. CDR3 nucleotides: TGCGCCAGCACTCCCTTCCTAGACAGTACAACTGAAGCTTTCTTT. Translated: CASTPFLDSTTEAFF.

The chain recombines TRBV23-1 with TRBJ2-1; TRBD2 matches at 7 bases. TRBV23-1 is labeled an ORF, and its function is uncertain. Germline trimming cut 11 bases from V and 1 base from J; bases unmatched to any gene: 5. The CDR3 has 13 amino acids. This CDR3 is CAGEGPSYNEQFF. The CDR3 region has the DNA TGCGCCGGGGAGGGGCCTTCCTACAATGAGCAGTTCTTC.

The chain links TRBV4-1 to TRBJ2-1, with a tentative D call TRBD1 (6 bases). This CDR3 is built from 17 residues. The germline V gene has CDR1 MGHRA and CDR2 YSYEKL. Trimming removed 4 bases from V and 2 bases from J, with 18 bases in between. CDR3 sequence: CASSPQKPGVAYNEQFF. Written as DNA, the CDR3 is TGCGCCAGCAGCCCCCAAAAACCAGGGGTGGCCTACAATGAGCAGTTCTTC.

The chain uses TRBV18 and TRBJ1-6; 10 bases are a match to TRBD1. CDR3 length equals 15 residues. With V trimmed by 5 bases and J by 7 bases, 5 bases remained unmatched. Per germline, CDR1 KGHSH and CDR2 LQKENI. The CDR3 bases are TGTGCCAGCTCAGGGGACAGGGGAGGAAATTCACCCCTCCACTTT. Its protein is CASSGDRGGNSPLHF.

The CDR3 DNA reads TGTGCCAGCTCCTTAACCCACACCACCCACCCAGATACGCAGTATTTT. Amino acid sequence: CASSLTHTTHPDTQYF. V usage is TRBV18 and J usage is TRBJ2-3, with D unresolved. From germline, CDR1 is KGHSH and CDR2 LQKENI. V lost 6 bases and J 4 bases, leaving 20 bases between the germline ends. The CDR3 loop spans 16 amino acids.

Of note for this clone: Additional DNA sequences in this sample encode the identical CDR3. The chain's CDR3 is CASSQGGEQYF. In DNA form, the CDR3 reads TGTGCCAGCAGCCAAGGAGGCGAGCAGTACTTC. The chain uses TRBV3-1 (or the pseudogene TRBV3-2) and TRBJ2-7; D is ambiguous. The CDR3 loop spans 11 amino acids. CDR1 is LGHDT and CDR2 is YNNKEL in the germline V gene (reference sequence). V lost 1 base and J 6 bases, leaving 4 bases between the germline ends.

This chain joins TRBV4-2 and TRBJ2-5; possibly TRBD2 for D (6 bases). V was shortened by 0 bases and J by 1 base, with 9 bases between the two germline ends. This CDR3 region has 15 residues. Germline-derived CDR1 and CDR2 are LGHNA and YNFKEQ. CDR3 region: CASSQEVGGQETQYF. In DNA, the CDR3 is TGTGCCAGCAGCCAAGAGGTGGGGGGCCAAGAGACCCAGTACTTC.

J is TRBJ1-2 and V is TRBV4-2; 8 bases are shared with TRBD1. J was trimmed by 3 bases and V by 0 bases; bases with no gene match: 9. CDR3 length equals 17 residues. Germline CDR1 reads LGHNA; CDR2 reads YNFKEQ. The CDR3, as DNA: TGTGCCAGCAGCCAAGAAGCTTCGACAGGGGCATACTATGGCTACACCTTC. Amino acids: CASSQEASTGAYYGYTF.

The V and J genes are TRBV11-3 and TRBJ2-1; D ambiguous. Trimming removed 2 bases at V and 2 bases at J, with 13 bases between. The CDR3 contains 16 residues. CDR1 is SGHNT, CDR2 YENEEA, per germline. The DNA of the CDR3 is TGTGCCAGCAGCTTAAGGTCGACTGAGACCTACAATGAGCAGTTCTTC. Translated: CASSLRSTETYNEQFF.

The chain carries TRBV7-9 and TRBJ2-7; 10 positions match TRBD2. The CDR3 runs to 15 residues. The V and J ends lost 3 bases and 4 bases, in that order; junction bases with no gene match: 6. From germline, CDR1 is SEHNR and CDR2 FQNEAQ (reference sequence). CDR3 DNA sequence: TGTGCCAGCAGCTTCGCTAGCGGGGGTACTTACGAGCAGTACTTC. Its translation is CASSFASGGTYEQYF.

This clone was seen just once. The chain is built from TRBV19 and TRBJ1-2; 8 bases match TRBD1. CDR1 and CDR2 (germline): LNHDA, SQIVND (reference sequence). Losses at the gene ends were 4 bases for V and 7 bases for J; bases not matched to a gene: 8. The CDR3 sequence is 14 residues long. The CDR3 region is CASSRTGSRSGYTF. The CDR3 DNA reads TGTGCCAGTAGTAGGACAGGGAGTAGATCTGGCTACACCTTC.

The chain is built from TRBV19 and TRBJ1-6, with D hard to call. The CDR3 extends over 13 amino acids. CDR1 is LNHDA and CDR2 is SQIVND in the germline V gene (reference sequence). V lost 3 bases and J lost 8, with 8 bases in between. CDR3 amino acids: CASSIASDSPLHF. CDR3 nucleotides: TGTGCCAGTAGTATTGCCTCGGATTCACCCCTCCACTTT.

V and J are TRBV19 and TRBJ1-2; 10 bases line up with TRBD1. The length of the CDR3 is 16 residues. CDR1 is LNHDA and CDR2 is SQIVND in the germline V gene (reference sequence). Losses at the gene ends were 3 bases for V and 4 bases for J; bases not matched to a gene: 8. The DNA for the CDR3 is TGTGCCAGTAGTATGACCGGACAGGGGGAATTCTATGGCTACACCTTC. This codes for CASSMTGQGEFYGYTF.

The count of this clone is one. This sequence joins TRBV6-5 and TRBJ2-6; D is unclear. The CDR3 is made up of 14 amino acids. Germline loops: CDR1 MNHEY, CDR2 SVGAGI. V dropped 6 bases and J dropped 1 base, with 7 bases sitting between them. The CDR3 spells CASSIESGANVLTF. The CDR3 DNA reads as TGTGCCAGCAGCATAGAGTCTGGGGCCAACGTCCTGACTTTC.

The chain couples TRBV19 to TRBJ1-2; 8 bases align to TRBD1. The germline CDR1 and CDR2 sequences are LNHDA and SQIVND (reference sequence). This CDR3 spans 14 amino acids. V shed 9 bases and J 7 bases; nucleotides not matched to a gene: 13. The CDR3 is CASRTGNDIGGYTF. Here the CDR3 DNA reads TGTGCCAGCCGGACAGGGAATGATATCGGTGGCTACACCTTC.

The chain employs TRBV7-8 and TRBJ1-4; 8 bases match TRBD1. The V and J ends lost 0 bases and 4 bases, in that order; junction bases with no gene match: 4. The CDR3 length is 16 residues. The germline CDR1 and CDR2 sequences are SGHVS and FQNEAQ. Here the CDR3 reads CASSLAETGVNEKLFF. CDR3 sequence (DNA): TGTGCCAGCAGCTTAGCGGAGACAGGGGTTAATGAAAAACTGTTTTTT.

V and J are TRBV28 and TRBJ1-1, with no clear D. The CDR3 is made up of 14 amino acids. Germline values: CDR1 MDHEN, CDR2 SYDVKM. Between the trimmed V and J ends, which lost 3 bases and 1 base, there was a span of 9 bases. As DNA, the CDR3 is TGTGCCAGCAGTTTCTTCTCGGGGAACACTGAAGCTTTCTTT. This codes for CASSFFSGNTEAFF. Drawing the rest from reference TRBV28 and TRBJ1-1, the complete variable domain is DVKVTQSSRYLVKRTGEKVFLECVQDMDHENMFWYRQDPGLGLRLIYFSYDVKMKEKGDIPEGYSVSREKKERFSLILESASTNQTSMYLCASSFFSGNTEAFFGQGTRLTVV.

This sequence joins TRBV27 and TRBJ2-7; D is perhaps TRBD1 (6 bases). CDR1 is MNHEY and CDR2 is SMNVEV in the germline V gene (reference sequence). The V end lost 0 bases, the J end lost 1 base, and 10 bases lay between the germline ends. The CDR3 has 15 residues. CDR3 loop: CASSLSPDSSYEQYF. CDR3 nucleotides: TGTGCCAGCAGTTTATCGCCGGACAGTTCCTACGAGCAGTACTTC.